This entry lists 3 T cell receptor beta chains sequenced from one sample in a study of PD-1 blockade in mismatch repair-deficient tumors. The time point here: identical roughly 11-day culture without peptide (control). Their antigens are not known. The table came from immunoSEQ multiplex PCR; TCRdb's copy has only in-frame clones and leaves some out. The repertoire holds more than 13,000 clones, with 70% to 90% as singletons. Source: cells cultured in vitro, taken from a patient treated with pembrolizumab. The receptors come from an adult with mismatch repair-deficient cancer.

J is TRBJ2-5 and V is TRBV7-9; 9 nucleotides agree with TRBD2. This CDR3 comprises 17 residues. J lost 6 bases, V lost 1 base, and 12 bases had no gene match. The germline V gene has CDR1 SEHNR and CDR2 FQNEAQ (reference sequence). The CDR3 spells CASSLEFSREGRKTQYF. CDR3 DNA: TGTGCCAGCAGCTTAGAGTTCTCGCGGGAGGGCCGGAAGACCCAGTACTTC.

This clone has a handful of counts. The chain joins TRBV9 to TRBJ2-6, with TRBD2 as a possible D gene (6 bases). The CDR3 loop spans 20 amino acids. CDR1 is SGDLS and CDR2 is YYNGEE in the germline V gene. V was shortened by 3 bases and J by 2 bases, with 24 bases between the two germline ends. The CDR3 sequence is CASSDYYGRDSPPGANVLTF. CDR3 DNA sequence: TGTGCCAGCAGCGACTACTATGGGCGGGACTCCCCCCCTGGGGCCAACGTCCTGACTTTC.

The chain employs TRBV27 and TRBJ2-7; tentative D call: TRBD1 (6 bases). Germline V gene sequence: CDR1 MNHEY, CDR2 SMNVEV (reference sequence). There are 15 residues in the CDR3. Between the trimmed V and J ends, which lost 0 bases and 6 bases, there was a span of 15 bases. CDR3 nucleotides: TGTGCCAGCAGTTTATCGGCACAGGGTAGGACCGAGCAGTACTTC. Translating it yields CASSLSAQGRTEQYF.